The 17 T cell receptor beta chains presented below share a single source sample, sequenced in a study of blood T cell repertoires in COVID-19 (dated by TCRdb to 2018 to 2021). Libraries were built with the immunoSEQ multiplex PCR assay. The table was pulled from immuneACCESS by TCRdb, which kept in-frame rearrangements only. Such tables lose some clones; where checked, under half of the loss comes from unresolved V genes, and the rest has no known cause. This sample comprises about 250,000 clones, approximately 89% of them detected only once. Of the sample, roughly 1.6% is held by the ten largest clones. The sequencing input was peripheral blood. The receptors shown here come from a woman aged 55 to 70 who had recovered from COVID-19.

The rearrangement uses TRBV6-4 and TRBJ2-3; TRBD2 matches 12 bases. The germline CDR1 and CDR2 sequences are MRHNA and SNTAGT. V trimming: 5 bases; J trimming: 11 bases; junction bases outside the gene matches: 23. The CDR3 totals 19 residues. The DNA of the CDR3 is TGTGCCAGCAGTCCGAGAACCCTGACTAGCGGGGGCCCCACAGGGATGCAGTATTTT. This translates into CASSPRTLTSGGPTGMQYF.

The chain employs TRBV12-3 or TRBV12-4 and TRBJ2-7; TRBD1 aligns across 7 bases. The CDR3 totals 13 residues. J was trimmed by 3 bases and V by 6 bases; bases with no gene match: 5. CDR3 in amino acids: CASRPGTDYEQYF. The CDR3 DNA sequence: TGTGCCAGCAGGCCCGGGACAGACTACGAGCAGTACTTC.

This clone occurred a few times. The chain couples TRBV4-1 to TRBJ1-6; 8 bases are shared with TRBD1. The ends lost 1 base at V and 6 bases at J; junction bases unmatched: 8. This CDR3 spans 17 amino acids. Germline values: CDR1 MGHRA, CDR2 YSYEKL. This CDR3 reads CASSQGPRGLRNSPLHF. The DNA of the CDR3 is TGCGCCAGCAGCCAAGGGCCCAGGGGGCTTCGTAATTCACCCCTCCACTTT.

V usage is TRBV5-4 and J usage is TRBJ2-7, with TRBD1 identical over 7 bases. Germline lookup yields CDR1 SGHNT and CDR2 YYREEE (reference sequence). Germline trimming cut 0 bases from V and 3 bases from J; bases unmatched to any gene: 6. The CDR3 runs 15 residues. DNA for the CDR3: TGTGCCAGCAGCTTGGCAGGGGGTCCTAGCTACGAGCAGTACTTC. Its translation is CASSLAGGPSYEQYF. The entire variable domain, with the rest obtained from reference TRBV5-4 and TRBJ2-7, is as follows: ETGVTQSPTHLIKTRGQQVTLRCSSQSGHNTVSWYQQALGQGPQFIFQYYREEENGRGNFPPRFSGLQFPNYSSELNVNALELDDSALYLCASSLAGGPSYEQYFGPGTRLTVT.

V gene TRBV5-7 combines with J gene TRBJ2-1; weak D call: TRBD1 (5 bases). TRBV5-7 is an ORF; its function is uncertain. V was pared by 2 bases and J by 5 bases, with 8 bases between. The CDR3 totals 13 residues. CDR3 nucleotides: TGTGCCAGCAGCTTTACAGGTCACAATGAGCAGTTCTTC. This gives the protein CASSFTGHNEQFF.

The chain recombines TRBV27 with TRBJ1-2; 8 bases map to TRBD1. Trimming cost V 5 bases and J 2 bases; bases outside gene matches: 4. Germline assignment: CDR1 MNHEY and CDR2 SMNVEV (reference sequence). The CDR3 runs to 14 residues. The CDR3 loop is CASSMDRVNYGYTF. The CDR3, as DNA: TGTGCCAGCAGTATGGACAGGGTGAACTATGGCTACACCTTC.

The V and J genes are TRBV28 and TRBJ1-2; TRBD1 aligns across 7 bases. The junction had 7 bases not matched to a gene; V was cut back by 5 bases and J by 4 bases. There are 14 residues in the CDR3. The germline CDR1 and CDR2 sequences are MDHEN and SYDVKM. CDR3: CASSPPDRVYGYTF. The CDR3 DNA reads TGTGCCAGCAGTCCTCCTGACAGGGTCTATGGCTACACCTTC.

The chain joins TRBV7-5 to TRBJ2-3; TRBD2 is the table's D call, not checked against the DNA. TRBV7-5 has pseudogene status. The CDR3 runs to 16 residues. The chain's CDR3 is CARSFGLAPNTDTQYF. The DNA of the CDR3 is TGTGCCAGAAGCTTTGGACTCGCCCCAAACACAGATACGCAGTATTTT.

The V call is TRBV2, the J call TRBJ2-3; 10 bases match TRBD1. The length of the CDR3 is 16 residues. Losses at the gene ends were 6 bases for V and 2 bases for J; bases not matched to a gene: 8. Looked up from germline, CDR1 is SNHLY and CDR2 is FYNNEI. CDR3: CASSSGQGPPTDTQYF. Here the CDR3 DNA reads TGTGCCAGCAGCTCGGGACAGGGGCCCCCCACAGATACGCAGTATTTT.

The CDR3 bases are TGTGCCAGCAGACGACAGGGTTCTGGAAACACCATATATTTT. Protein: CASRRQGSGNTIYF. The rearrangement links TRBV6-5 to TRBJ1-3, with 7 bases that match TRBD1. There are 14 residues in the CDR3. Germline CDR1 MNHEY, CDR2 SVGAGI. Unmatched junction bases numbered 3, after V lost 6 bases and J lost 1 base.

The chain is built from TRBV7-9 and TRBJ2-1; 10 bases line up with TRBD1. The CDR3 totals 15 residues. CDR1 SEHNR and CDR2 FQNEAQ come from the germline V gene (reference sequence). Germline trimming cut 5 bases from V and 8 bases from J; bases unmatched to any gene: 9. The CDR3 DNA follows: TGTGCCAGCAGCCTACGACAGGGGGCGCGGGATGAGCAGTTCTTC. Residues: CASSLRQGARDEQFF.

This CDR3 reads CAISELAHSTLNSPLHF. As DNA, the CDR3 is TGTGCCATCAGTGAGCTAGCACACAGCACGCTTAATTCACCCCTCCACTTT. The rearrangement links TRBV10-3 to TRBJ1-6; D is uncertain. This CDR3 has 17 residues. Germline values: CDR1 ENHRY, CDR2 SYGVKD. The V and J ends lost 2 bases and 6 bases respectively, with 17 bases between them.

The chain uses TRBV5-1 and TRBJ1-1, with D unresolved. Germline V CDR1 and CDR2: SGHRS, YFSETQ. With 6 bases removed from V and 1 base from J, the gap between germline ends came to 16 bases. This CDR3 has 15 residues. DNA of the CDR3: TGCGCCAGCAACCCACACACACAGAAGAACACTGAAGCTTTCTTT. Protein: CASNPHTQKNTEAFF.

This clone has a single count. The V gene is TRBV6-5, the J gene TRBJ2-3; D gene ambiguous. V was trimmed by 0 bases and J by 5 bases, leaving 6 bases between them. CDR3 size: 13 residues. CDR1 and CDR2 from the germline V gene are MNHEY and SVGAGI. CDR3 DNA sequence: TGTGCCAGCAGTTACTCGAGTGGAGATACGCAGTATTTT. This encodes CASSYSSGDTQYF.

The chain links TRBV5-1 to TRBJ2-3; TRBD2 aligns across 9 bases. The CDR3 totals 16 residues. V was clipped by 0 bases and J by 2 bases; unmatched bases: 4. In germline, CDR1 is SGHRS, CDR2 YFSETQ. The CDR3: CASSLGLAGITDTQYF. For the CDR3, the DNA is TGCGCCAGCAGCTTGGGCCTAGCGGGGATCACAGATACGCAGTATTTT.

J is TRBJ2-5 and V is TRBV9; 11 bases agree with TRBD2. Germline CDR1 reads SGDLS; CDR2 reads YYNGEE. This CDR3 is built from 16 residues. With V trimmed by 0 bases and J by 7 bases, 8 bases remained unmatched. The CDR3 DNA is TGTGCCAGCAGCGTAGAGGTAGCGGGGGGGCTAGGGACCCAGTACTTC. It specifies CASSVEVAGGLGTQYF.

The chain carries TRBV7-2 and TRBJ2-1; no reliable D call. This CDR3 is built from 13 residues. V lost 5 bases, J lost 5 bases, and 10 bases lay in between. Germline CDR1 SGHTA, CDR2 FQGNSA. The CDR3 nucleotides are TGTGCCAGCAGCGCCGCTATACACAATGAGCAGTTCTTC. Residues: CASSAAIHNEQFF.